A single T cell receptor beta chain is shown here with its context. This clone came up a few times. No cognate antigen has been identified for it. Base qualities are not recorded, but no much larger clone differs from it by a single base. Receptors were amplified or captured by the immunoSEQ multiplex PCR assay. For the multiplex PCR, a mixture combining 60 forward primers for TCR Vbeta segments and 13 reverse primers for TCR Jbeta segments was used. The CDR3 region of rearranged TCR beta genes was amplified from genomic DNA with a multiplex PCR assay. The amplified TCR beta libraries were sequenced on the Illumina HiSeq System as 87-base-pair reads. In the original analysis: In a later analysis, some 80 million unique TCR beta chains were counted across the roughly 700 repertoires, and about 9.9 million of these chains were shared by at least two donors. To remove PCR and sequencing errors, raw reads were error-corrected and collapsed into unique sequences using a nearest-neighbor algorithm that merged closely related sequences. To assign V, D and J gene segments, CDR3 sequences were aligned to IMGT reference sequences. For a sequence to be retained, at least a six-nucleotide match to both a V gene segment and a J gene segment was required. Rearrangements were classified as productive when the CDR3 lacked stop codons and remained in frame with V and J, and all other rearrangements were classified as non-productive. Following IMGT convention, CDR3 was defined as the stretch from the second conserved V-encoded cysteine to the conserved J-encoded phenylalanine. Sequences without an unambiguous match to a single V gene segment were excluded from the earlier analysis of 500 to 700 of the donors. In an earlier analysis of more than 500 of the donors, a V segment was called functional when productive rearrangements were above 56.7%, and segregating when the standard deviation between donors exceeded 5%. A statistical classification framework was developed to diagnose cytomegalovirus status using the catalog of TCR beta chain sequences. A later analysis assigned V and J genes by comparing TCR nucleotide sequences with IMGT/GENE-DB human TR gene sequences. A later analysis assigned CDR3 sequences and most-parsimonious VDJ recombination scenarios with the TCRdist pipeline. A later analysis defined each TCR beta chain by its CDR3 amino acid sequence plus V-gene family, and excluded reads lacking a unique V-gene family. In a later analysis, approximately 590 highly shared, low-generation-probability nucleotide sequences were removed to address suspected cross-contamination and a sequencing artifact. In a later analysis, a clonal expansion index for each public chain was calculated from normalized within-repertoire ranks of inferred template counts. A later analysis computed generation probabilities with a VDJ recombination model fitted to out-of-frame rearrangements, and checked the results against IGoR. Hypergeometric tests were used in a later analysis to score TCR-TCR, TCR-HLA and TCR-CMV co-occurrence, with a repertoire-size bias correction applied to the TCR pairs. To estimate false discovery rates, a later analysis permuted the HLA or CMV assignments 20 times. A later analysis grouped co-occurring TCRs with DBSCAN, adding TCRdist sequence similarity when clustering within HLA-allele-positive subsets. Co-occurrence clustering excluded repertoires with fewer than 30,000 or more than 120,000 public chains, plus five with anomalous nucleotide sharing. Here the immuneACCESS table is served through TCRdb, limited to in-frame sequences with V and J called. Missing clones are a known gap in these copies; in checked studies unresolved V genes cover under half, and the rest lacks a known reason. D and trimming come from the DNA, and the V and J calls and clone size come from that table. The sample table contains around 190,000 clones; only one count was recorded for 9.5% of them. The top ten hold 1% to 1.5% of the sample.

Taken from cysteine to phenylalanine, the CDR3 has 14 residues. The kept DNA is CDR3 alone, 42 bases in frame from the first base. The V and J ends are trimmed by 1 base and 1 base, leaving 5 bases between them. The germline V gene supplies CDR1 SGHVS and CDR2 FQNEAQ. The sample belongs to a study of cytomegalovirus exposure and HLA in healthy donors (TCRdb year 2017). Looking at the study overall: In an earlier analysis of 450 to 750 of the donors, 250 to 350 Gb of sequence data and 90 million to 120 million unique TCR beta sequences from about 180 million T cells were reported. About 280 gigabases of sequencing data and around 90 million unique TCR sequences made up an early release that covered several hundred HLA-typed donors. Among the roughly 400 genotyped donors, approximately 81% belonged to the genetic ancestry cluster associated with self-reported Caucasian donors. The study aimed to test whether cataloging public T cell receptors could reveal signatures of past pathogen exposure. Using immunosequencing, the study profiled T cell repertoires from around 680 subjects and related those repertoires to cytomegalovirus serostatus. Along with the roughly 610-subject first cohort, a separate validation cohort of about 110 different subjects was used. The study combined high-throughput TCR immunosequencing, statistical association of individual TCRs with disease status, and machine learning to predict cytomegalovirus infection status. To study patterns of TCR occurrence, a later analysis re-analyzed previously published TCR beta repertoires from around 670 donors and added high-resolution HLA genotyping. Rather than drawing on any new phenotypic data, the later analysis identified candidate immune exposures from TCR beta sequences and the way those sequences occurred across donors. An earlier analysis of around 580 of the donors used high-throughput TCR beta sequencing to judge whether each TCR beta V gene segment behaved as functional or pseudogenic. Donor age, sex, ethnicity and CMV serostatus were compiled together with the repertoire data. A later genetic analysis used genome-wide SNP genotypes for about three fifths of the 666 donors, treating that subset as a discovery cohort. Every discovery cohort repertoire had been produced on one sequencing platform. Class I and class II HLA loci were covered by the typing at four-digit resolution. Typing coverage varied by locus: roughly 629-640 donors for A, B, C, DRB1 and DQB1; approximately 520 for DQA1; more than 600 for DPA1; approximately 470 for DPB1. Four or five DR-DQ haplotypes were handled as single units for association and clustering because linkage in the cohort was strong. On average, about 240,000 unique TCR beta nucleotide sequences were sequenced per donor among 398 genotyped donors of the cohort, with roughly 20% of those sequences being non-productive. Results and caveats for the whole study, not just this receptor: In a later genetic analysis, fewer N-insertions in productive TCRs were reported among donors in an Asian-associated ancestry cluster than the roughly 710-donor mean. Only TCR beta chains were sequenced in this cohort, and the absence of alpha or paired-chain data limited detectable features. Because counts were too low, some 17 rarely observed V segments, including chromosome 9 orphons, were excluded from the earlier analysis of 587 of the donors. Sequencing depth was assumed to be roughly uniform across donors in the presence/absence analyses, though that assumption may not hold. Immune exposure information for the cohort was limited to CMV serostatus. Because HLA typing was missing for some donors at each locus, association tests included only the typed subset. In a later analysis, several top co-occurrence clusters were reported to appear linked to parvovirus B19, influenza, CMV and Epstein-Barr virus. In vitro tests confirmed that three of the cytomegalovirus-associated TCR beta chains recognize cytomegalovirus antigens. In both the original and validation cohorts, the classifier was reported to diagnose cytomegalovirus status with high specificity and sensitivity. Linkage disequilibrium might explain the correlated functional status among segregating V segments, but an unknown experimental factor could not be ruled out. V-gene and J-gene trimming of TCR beta chains was associated with a missense DCLRE1C variant in a later genetic analysis, and the association was replicated in an independent cohort. When HLA alleles, especially DR and DQ, strongly co-occurred, TCR associations were difficult to assign to individual alleles. A cluster of highly shared sequence variants was judged likely to be a technical artifact of the sequencing pipeline. According to a later analysis, TCR association rates differed among HLA loci, with DRB1 alleles showing the most associated TCRs and HLA-C alleles showing the fewest. The 87-base-pair reads could not distinguish some IMGT-functional V segments, including TRBV6-2 and TRBV6-3, so those segments were excluded. A later analysis found that most CMV-associated TCR beta chains appeared HLA-restricted, with HLA associations seemingly driven largely by CMV exposure. In the study, about 150 TCR beta chains were listed as associated with cytomegalovirus. Most TCR sequences were observed very rarely across donors, whereas some public TCRs were present in many individuals. In an earlier analysis of about 550 of the donors, most TCR beta V segments were observed in productive rearrangements about 87% or about 30% of the time, broadly matching IMGT annotations. The authors suggested that the approach could potentially be generalized to other disease states and immunological phenotypes. A further reported finding was that TCR beta sequences accurately predicted the HLA-A and HLA-B alleles for most subjects in the first cohort. Compared with equally common non-associated chains, HLA-associated TCR beta chains in a later analysis were more clonally expanded and had lower generation probabilities. Specific HLA alleles were associated with roughly 16,000 TCR beta sequences at a false discovery rate of 0.05 in a later analysis.

The cohort consisted of 666 healthy bone marrow donors. Cohort members were all nominally healthy when sampled, although unrecorded immune exposures were likely present. The donor was CMV seropositive and was included in the group of about 290 seropositive cohort members. Each donor provided a peripheral blood sample, and peripheral blood mononuclear cells were used for TCR beta sequencing. The Qiagen DNeasy Blood Extraction Kit was used to extract genomic DNA from the blood cell samples. The chain was built from TRBV7-8 and TRBJ2-1, with the D gene too uncertain to name. The material sequenced was PBMCs. This clonotype originated in a young woman in good health and CMV-seropositive. The nucleotide sequence reads TGTGCCAGCAGCTTAGTTCCTTCCTACAATGAGCAGTTCTTC. The encoded protein is CASSLVPSYNEQFF.